The next 14 T cell receptor beta chains were all read from a single sample in a study of shared clonotypes between healthy human individuals. The data were produced by immunoSEQ multiplex PCR, yet TCRdb's version contains in-frame clones alone and is incomplete. The top ten hold approximately 0.4% of the sample, which has 1.4 million or so clones, approximately 98.5% seen once. Sequencing was done on a sample of naive CD4+ T cells sorted from blood. The subset here: CD45RA+ positively selected. The receptors originated from a man aged 30 to 39 in good health.

The genes are TRBV9 and TRBJ2-2; 12 nucleotides line up with TRBD2. After removal of 4 bases from V and 6 bases from J, the junction contained 7 bases not matched to a gene. The V gene's germline CDR1 is SGDLS and CDR2 YYNGEE. CDR3 length: 16 amino acids. In DNA, the CDR3 is TGTGCCAGCAGCTCCCGGACTAGCGGGATTTCCGGGGAGCTGTTTTTT. It is translated as CASSSRTSGISGELFF.

This sequence joins TRBV5-4 and TRBJ2-2; TRBD2 matches 8 bases. Germline CDR1 is SGHNT and CDR2 is YYREEE (reference sequence). CDR3 length: 16 residues. V shed 4 bases and J 3 bases; nucleotides not matched to a gene: 8. The CDR3 loop reads CASSPRAAGDTGELFF. DNA of the CDR3: TGTGCCAGCAGCCCGCGGGCAGCGGGAGACACCGGGGAGCTGTTTTTT.

V gene TRBV29-1 combines with J gene TRBJ2-3, with 12 bases identical to TRBD2. J was trimmed by 6 bases and V by 4 bases; bases with no gene match: 5. The germline V gene encodes CDR1 SQVTM and CDR2 ANQGSEA. The CDR3 spans 14 residues. CDR3 residues: CSVVASGRADTQYF. DNA of the CDR3: TGCAGCGTTGTGGCTAGCGGGAGGGCGGATACGCAGTATTTT.

This sequence joins TRBV5-4 and TRBJ1-2; 9 bases map to TRBD1. The CDR3 sequence is 16 residues long. Germline trimming cut 2 bases from V and 8 bases from J; bases unmatched to any gene: 13. The germline V gene has CDR1 SGHNT and CDR2 YYREEE (reference sequence). DNA for the CDR3: TGTGCCAGCAGCTTCCTCCGTACAGGGGGCGTCGAAGGCTACACCTTC. This gives the protein CASSFLRTGGVEGYTF.

V is TRBV5-8 and J is TRBJ2-3, with 7 bases that match TRBD1. Germline assignment: CDR1 SGHTS and CDR2 YDEGEE. The CDR3 is 15 residues long. Unmatched junction bases numbered 6, after V lost 4 bases and J lost 1 base. The CDR3 protein is CASSPGTGGTDTQYF. The DNA for the CDR3 is TGTGCCAGCAGCCCGGGTACAGGGGGCACAGATACGCAGTATTTT.

The chain links TRBV6-6 to TRBJ1-3; D is possibly TRBD1 (6 bases). CDR3 length: 15 amino acids. The germline CDR1 and CDR2 sequences are MNHNY and SVGAGI (reference sequence). V lost 8 bases and J 1 base, leaving 15 bases between the germline ends. The CDR3 here is CASAVQGASGNTIYF. The CDR3 bases are TGTGCCAGCGCTGTACAGGGAGCTTCTGGAAACACCATATATTTT.

This clone was counted only a few times. The V call is TRBV11-3, the J call TRBJ2-7; TRBD1 is a possible D gene (6 bases). The CDR3 has 13 residues. Germline V gene sequence: CDR1 SGHNT, CDR2 YENEEA. Trimming stripped 6 bases from V and 6 bases from J, with 15 bases between. CDR3 nucleotide sequence: TGTGCCAGCAGTTCCAACAGGGTTTCCGAGCAGTACTTC. Amino acids: CASSSNRVSEQYF.

Here the CDR3 DNA reads TGTGCCAGCAGCTTAGATTTTGGACTAGCGGGAGGTAACTCCTACGAGCAGTACTTC. Amino acids: CASSLDFGLAGGNSYEQYF. This chain links TRBV11-3 with TRBJ2-7; TRBD2 agrees at 14 bases. V was clipped by 0 bases and J by 0 bases; unmatched bases: 7. CDR1 and CDR2 from the germline V gene are SGHNT and YENEEA. CDR3 length: 19 residues. Supplemented by reference TRBV11-3 and TRBJ2-7, the full variable domain reads EAGVVQSPRYKIIEKKQPVAFWCNPISGHNTLYWYLQNLGQGPELLIRYENEEAVDDSQLPKDRFSAERLKGVDSTLKIQPAELGDSAVYLCASSLDFGLAGGNSYEQYFGPGTRLTVT.

V usage is TRBV6-5 and J usage is TRBJ1-5, with D maybe TRBD1 (5 bases). V was shortened by 2 bases and J by 5 bases, with 13 bases between the two germline ends. The CDR3 totals 15 residues. Germline V CDR1 and CDR2: MNHEY, SVGAGI. The DNA of the CDR3 is TGTGCCAGCAGTTACCTCCGGGACCGAGATCAGCCCCAGCATTTT. It codes for CASSYLRDRDQPQHF.

This sequence joins TRBV27 and TRBJ2-1; 8 positions agree with TRBD2. CDR1 is MNHEY, CDR2 SMNVEV, per germline (reference sequence). With V trimmed by 3 bases and J by 10 bases, 17 bases remained unmatched. The CDR3 sequence is 17 residues long. In DNA, the CDR3 is TGTGCCAGCAGTTTTGCAGGAAGGAGAGCGGGAGCAGACGAGCAGTTCTTC. Translating gives CASSFAGRRAGADEQFF.

V and J are TRBV10-1 and TRBJ1-1; D gene ambiguous. CDR1 is WNHNN, CDR2 SYGVQD, per germline (reference sequence). The V end lost 6 bases, the J end lost 0 bases, and 8 bases lay between the germline ends. The CDR3 contains 13 residues. CDR3 DNA: TGCGCCAGCAGACAGAACTTGAACACTGAAGCTTTCTTT. Protein sequence: CASRQNLNTEAFF.

The V gene is TRBV6-5, the J gene TRBJ2-7, with 8 bases identical to TRBD1. The V gene's germline CDR1 is MNHEY and CDR2 SVGAGI. The CDR3 runs 15 residues. The V and J ends lost 10 bases and 2 bases, in that order; junction bases with no gene match: 13. The CDR3 loop reads CATGAGGLQTYEQYF. Here the CDR3 DNA reads TGTGCCACAGGGGCAGGGGGCCTCCAGACCTACGAGCAGTACTTC.

The genes are TRBV7-6 and TRBJ1-1, with D tentatively TRBD1 (6 bases). CDR3 length equals 15 residues. Germline V gives CDR1 SGHVS, CDR2 FNYEAQ. V was cut by 4 bases and J by 4 bases, with 16 bases left in between. CDR3 DNA sequence: TGTGCCAGCAGCTCCAGGGGTGGGGGTGGCACTGAAGCTTTCTTT. Translating gives CASSSRGGGGTEAFF. Full variable domain (missing parts from reference TRBV7-6 and TRBJ1-1): GAGVSQSPRYKVTKRGQDVALRCDPISGHVSLYWYRQALGQGPEFLTYFNYEAQQDKSGLPNDRFSAERPEGSISTLTIQRTEQRDSAMYRCASSSRGGGGTEAFFGQGTRLTVV.

The V call is TRBV18, the J call TRBJ2-5; D is possibly TRBD2 (6 bases). Germline loops: CDR1 KGHSH, CDR2 LQKENI. CDR3 size: 13 residues. The V end lost 5 bases, the J end lost 5 bases, and 12 bases lay between the germline ends. The CDR3, as DNA: TGTGCCAGCTCAGCCGGGACTCTCGAGACCCAGTACTTC. Protein: CASSAGTLETQYF.